The 9 T cell receptor beta chains in this list originate from one sample, sequenced in a study of Graves' ophthalmopathy and Graves' hyperthyroidism. RNA transcripts yielded amplified TCR beta CDR3 regions. First-round RT-PCR with HTBI primers preceded a second-round multiplex PCR. TCRdb independently ran MiXCR on the multiplex PCR reads; one entry per CDR3 protein. Of about 400,000 distinct CDR3 sequences in the sample, approximately 16% are singletons; the top ten hold roughly 1.4%. Input material: peripheral blood. The source is a woman aged 18 to 35 with Graves' ophthalmopathy.

This clonotype was counted ten times or more. The J gene is TRBJ2-7, the V gene TRBV6-5, with 10 bases aligning to TRBD1. Germline loops: CDR1 MNHEY, CDR2 SVGAGI. J lost 2 bases, V lost 3 bases, and 4 bases had no gene match. There are 15 residues in the CDR3. CDR3 residues: CASSYLGTGAYEQYF. The CDR3 nucleotides are TGTGCCAGCAGTTATTTGGGGACAGGGGCCTACGAGCAGTACTTC.

This clonotype came up many times. The chain uses TRBV20-1 and TRBJ2-3; TRBD1 matches at 10 bases. Germline values: CDR1 DFQATT, CDR2 SNEGSKA (reference sequence). The CDR3 runs to 14 residues. V lost 2 bases and J lost 3; bases outside the gene matches: 2. The CDR3 DNA sequence: TGCAGTGCTAGATGGGGACAGGGGACAGATACGCAGTATTTT. Its protein is CSARWGQGTDTQYF.

This clonotype was seen a few times. The V gene is TRBV28, the J gene TRBJ2-7; 9 nucleotides match TRBD1. The CDR3 runs 15 residues. V lost 5 bases and J lost 3; bases outside the gene matches: 8. Per the germline V gene, CDR1 is MDHEN and CDR2 is SYDVKM. The CDR3, as DNA: TGTGCCAGCAGTCCCTGGACAGGGGCAGGCTACGAGCAGTACTTC. This encodes CASSPWTGAGYEQYF.

By frequency in the sample, this clonotype is medium-sized. The chain has TRBV28 and TRBJ2-5; TRBD2 aligns across 11 bases. The germline V gene encodes CDR1 MDHEN and CDR2 SYDVKM. This CDR3 spans 15 amino acids. V lost 7 bases to trimming and J lost 0 bases; unmatched junction nucleotides: 4. CDR3 sequence reads: CASTPGLADQETQYF. The CDR3 DNA reads TGTGCCAGCACCCCGGGACTAGCGGACCAAGAGACCCAGTACTTC.

This clonotype was found many times. This chain connects TRBV28 to TRBJ2-7; TRBD1 matches at 7 bases. Germline V gives CDR1 MDHEN, CDR2 SYDVKM. V shed 5 bases and J 1 base; nucleotides not matched to a gene: 8. The CDR3 consists of 15 residues. The CDR3 DNA reads TGTGCCAGCAGTCCCCGGGACAGCAGGTCCTACGAGCAGTACTTC. This codes for CASSPRDSRSYEQYF.

V usage is TRBV20-1 and J usage is TRBJ2-7; D possibly matches TRBD1 or TRBD2 (5 bases each). V was cut by 3 bases and J by 0 bases, with 12 bases left in between. CDR1 is DFQATT and CDR2 is SNEGSKA in the germline V gene (reference sequence). The CDR3 runs to 14 residues. CDR3 coding DNA: TGCAGTGCTAGCGGGGCGACTGACTCCTACGAGCAGTACTTC. Translating gives CSASGATDSYEQYF.

This clonotype showed up many times. This sequence joins TRBV7-2 and TRBJ1-1; D is unclear. The CDR3 is made up of 15 amino acids. Germline V CDR1 and CDR2: SGHTA, FQGNSA. Trimming cost V 2 bases and J 2 bases, with 12 bases left between them. The CDR3, as DNA: TGTGCCAGCAGCTTAACGGCCCTTATAAACACTGAAGCTTTCTTT. The encoded protein is CASSLTALINTEAFF.

This chain uses TRBV5-1 with TRBJ2-2, with no clear D. V dropped 0 bases and J dropped 1 base, with 10 bases sitting between them. Germline CDR1 SGHRS, CDR2 YFSETQ. This CDR3 has 16 residues. The CDR3 loop is CASSLVGRRNTGELFF. The CDR3 DNA is TGCGCCAGCAGCTTGGTTGGCAGGCGGAACACCGGGGAGCTGTTTTTT.

There are many counts of this clonotype. V and J are TRBV10-3 and TRBJ2-7; D unresolved. Germline CDR1 ENHRY, CDR2 SYGVKD. The CDR3 is 13 amino acids. Trimming stripped 1 base from V and 4 bases from J, with 8 bases between. CDR3 residues: CAISEFVPYEQYF. For the CDR3, the DNA is TGTGCCATCAGTGAGTTTGTCCCATACGAGCAGTACTTC.